This T cell receptor (beta chain) is drawn from a study of regulatory and conventional T cells in breast cancer. In its sample, this clonotype is medium-sized (0.01 to 0.1%). TCRdb used MiXCR to reprocess the PCR reads, holding one entry per CDR3 protein. Altogether approximately 9,600 distinct CDR3 sequences are present, roughly 34% being singletons, with the ten largest covering 5.9%. This sequence was found in a male donor in good health. Material: conventional T cells from blood.

This CDR3 is CASSPGTASYEQYF. CDR3 in DNA: TGTGCCAGCTCACCCGGGACAGCCTCCTACGAGCAGTACTTC. The chain has TRBV18 and TRBJ2-7; 7 positions match TRBD1. Germline lookup yields CDR1 KGHSH and CDR2 LQKENI. V shed 3 bases and J 0 bases; nucleotides not matched to a gene: 2. CDR3 length: 14 amino acids. The full variable domain, completed using reference TRBV18 and TRBJ2-7, is NAGVMQNPRHLVRRRGQEARLRCSPMKGHSHVYWYRQLPEEGLKFMVYLQKENIIDESGMPKERFSAEFPKEGPSILRIQQVVRGDSAAYFCASSPGTASYEQYFGPGTRLTVT.